Listed below are T cell receptor beta chains from one sample, sequenced in a study of T cell responses to AZD1222 COVID-19 vaccine. TCRdb keeps only in-frame clones here, not all; method: immunoSEQ multiplex PCR. The sample has approximately 210,000 clones; roughly 94% are singletons. The input for sequencing was peripheral blood, taken 28 days after the second dose of the MenACWY control vaccine. Receptor source: an adult who received the MenACWY meningococcal vaccine as a control. The CDR3 runs from the conserved cysteine through the conserved F or W. The D gene is left open where the match is weak. A clone size is listed for some rows: how often the clone was seen (once, few, many), or a class if it is expanded.

>.|.|TRBV7-2|TRBJ2-7
CASSLVRGGAYEQYF
TGTGCCAGCAGCTTAGTGCGAGGGGGGGCCTACGAGCAGTACTTC
>TRBD1|.|TRBV24-1|TRBJ2-5
CATSETGGRETQYF
TGTGCCACCAGTGAAACAGGGGGGCGAGAGACCCAGTACTTC
>.|.|TRBV28|TRBJ1-2
CASSLGGAIYGYTF
TGTGCCAGCAGTTTAGGGGGCGCGATCTATGGCTACACCTTC
>.|.|TRBV5-1|TRBJ1-4
CASSLGQLNEKLFF
TGCGCCAGCAGCTTGGGACAGCTTAATGAAAAACTGTTTTTT
>.|.|TRBV7-2|TRBJ2-1
CASSLVSGEQFF
TGTGCCAGCAGCTTAGTGTCTGGTGAGCAGTTCTTC
>.|.|TRBV5-1|TRBJ2-1
CASSSGNGEQFF
TGCGCCAGCAGCTCGGGGAACGGCGAGCAGTTCTTC
>.|.|TRBV7-8|TRBJ2-1
CASSPGNEQFF
TGTGCCAGCAGCCCAGGTAATGAGCAGTTCTTC
>.|once|TRBV6-5|TRBJ1-3
CASSSRPFSGNTIYF
TGTGCCAGCAGTTCCCGACCGTTCTCTGGAAACACCATATATTTT
>.|.|TRBV11-3|TRBJ2-1
CASSLGDNEQFF
TGTGCCAGCAGCTTGGGGGACAATGAGCAGTTCTTC
>.|.|TRBV4-2|TRBJ2-1
CASSQEGTGPSYNEQFF
TGTGCCAGCAGCCAAGAGGGTACGGGTCCTTCTTACAATGAGCAGTTCTTC
>TRBD1|once|TRBV5-6|TRBJ2-5
CASSAGQGRETQYF
TGTGCCAGCAGCGCAGGACAGGGCCGAGAGACCCAGTACTTC
>TRBD2|.|TRBV29-1|TRBJ2-3
CSVERLAGRTDTQYF
TGCAGCGTTGAGAGACTAGCGGGACGCACAGATACGCAGTATTTT
>.|.|TRBV6-4|TRBJ2-7
CASSDGGQGGVAGHSYEQYF
TGTGCCAGCAGTGACGGGGGTCAGGGGGGAGTCGCGGGACACTCCTACGAGCAGTACTTC
>.|.|TRBV7-9|TRBJ2-7
CASSLRERPYEQYF
TGTGCCAGCAGCTTAAGGGAGAGACCCTACGAGCAGTACTTC
>TRBD1|.|TRBV7-9|TRBJ2-1
CASSPRGQGRDEQFF
TGTGCCAGCAGCCCCAGGGGACAGGGTAGGGATGAGCAGTTCTTC
>.|once|TRBV5-1|TRBJ2-7
CASSFRDGAYEQYF
TGCGCCAGCAGCTTCCGGGACGGAGCCTACGAGCAGTACTTC
>.|once|TRBV5-1|TRBJ2-1
CASSSTGNREQFF
TGCGCCAGCAGCTCCACCGGGAATCGGGAGCAGTTCTTC
>TRBD2|.|TRBV3-1/TRBV3-2|TRBJ2-2
CASSARAGGRVGELFF
TGTGCCAGCAGCGCCCGGGCGGGGGGGCGTGTCGGGGAGCTGTTTTTT
>TRBD2|.|TRBV30|TRBJ2-7
CAWSISGLAAYSYEQYF
TGTGCCTGGAGTATTTCGGGACTAGCGGCTTACTCCTACGAGCAGTACTTC
>.|.|TRBV6-6|TRBJ1-6
CASSYVRAGPNSPLHF
TGTGCCAGCAGTTACGTTAGGGCAGGACCGAATTCACCCCTCCACTTT
>.|.|TRBV4-1|TRBJ2-7
CASSQTWSYEQYF
TGCGCCAGCAGCCAAACATGGTCCTACGAGCAGTACTTC
>.|.|TRBV28|TRBJ2-7
CASSSGQLYYEQYF
TGTGCCAGCAGTTCCGGACAGCTTTACTACGAGCAGTACTTC
>.|.|TRBV4-1|TRBJ1-3
CASSQERRDTGNTIYF
TGCGCCAGCAGCCAAGAGCGGAGGGACACTGGAAACACCATATATTTT
>TRBD1|.|TRBV4-1|TRBJ1-2
CASSQDDRGLLNYGYTF
TGCGCCAGCAGCCAAGACGACAGGGGCCTTCTAAACTATGGCTACACCTTC
>.|.|TRBV4-1|TRBJ1-3
CASSPGPATSGNTIYF
TGCGCCAGCAGCCCTGGGCCGGCGACCTCTGGAAACACCATATATTTT
>.|.|TRBV15|TRBJ2-3
CATSNRAGLKDTQYF
TGTGCCACCAGCAACCGGGCAGGGTTGAAAGATACGCAGTATTTT
>TRBD1|.|TRBV3-1/TRBV3-2|TRBJ1-6
CASSQGDRGSYNSPLHF
TGTGCCAGCAGCCAAGGAGACAGGGGGTCCTATAATTCACCCCTCCACTTT
>.|.|TRBV11-3|TRBJ1-1
CASSSSGLGQAFF
TGTGCCAGCAGCTCTTCGGGCCTTGGCCAAGCTTTCTTT
>TRBD2|.|TRBV6-5|TRBJ2-7
CASSYGTTPMTYEQYF
TGTGCCAGCAGTTACGGGACTACGCCAATGACCTACGAGCAGTACTTC
>TRBD1|few|TRBV4-2|TRBJ1-2
CASSQGVNYGYTF
TGTGCCAGCAGTCAGGGGGTTAACTATGGCTACACCTTC
>.|.|TRBV19|TRBJ2-7
CASSESPVYEQYF
TGTGCCAGTAGTGAGTCGCCGGTCTACGAGCAGTACTTC
>.|.|TRBV30|TRBJ1-3
CAWSLQARNTIYF
TGTGCCTGGAGTCTACAGGCTCGAAACACCATATATTTT
>TRBD2|.|TRBV20-1|TRBJ2-7
CSASVPSGSFYEQYF
TGCAGTGCTAGTGTTCCTAGCGGGAGTTTCTACGAGCAGTACTTC
>TRBD1|.|TRBV30|TRBJ2-5
CACGQDQETQYF
TGTGCCTGCGGACAGGACCAAGAGACCCAGTACTTC
>.|.|TRBV9|TRBJ1-2
CASSPWDGSYGYTF
TGTGCCAGCAGCCCATGGGACGGCAGCTATGGCTACACCTTC
>TRBD2|.|TRBV6-1|TRBJ2-1
CATSGPTSGRWNEQFF
TGTGCCACCAGTGGGCCAACTAGCGGGAGATGGAATGAGCAGTTCTTC
>TRBD1|.|TRBV7-3|TRBJ1-2
CASSHGTANYGYTF
TGTGCCAGCAGCCACGGGACAGCTAACTATGGCTACACCTTC
>TRBD1|.|TRBV5-4|TRBJ1-4
CASSFQGAEKLFF
TGTGCCAGCAGCTTTCAGGGGGCGGAAAAACTGTTTTTT
>.|.|TRBV6-5|TRBJ2-4
CASSSLRGTYDIQYF
TGTGCCAGCAGTTCTCTGCGGGGGACATACGACATTCAGTACTTC
>.|.|TRBV4-1|TRBJ1-1
CASSHGDFIRGAENTEAFF
TGCGCCAGCAGCCATGGAGACTTCATTAGGGGGGCCGAGAACACTGAAGCTTTCTTT
>.|.|TRBV7-2|TRBJ2-2
CASSASVQRNTGELFF
TGTGCCAGCAGCGCCTCGGTTCAGCGGAACACCGGGGAGCTGTTTTTT
>.|.|TRBV19|TRBJ1-2
CASSIGAGPSYTF
TGTGCCAGTAGTATAGGGGCCGGGCCCTCCTACACCTTC
>.|.|TRBV6-5|TRBJ1-4
CASRNWGGTNEKLFF
TGTGCCAGCAGAAACTGGGGAGGCACTAATGAAAAACTGTTTTTT
>.|.|TRBV7-6|TRBJ2-7
CASSFVLDPDSSYEQYF
TGTGCCAGCAGCTTCGTACTAGACCCAGACTCTTCCTACGAGCAGTACTTC
>TRBD2|.|TRBV5-4|TRBJ2-3
CASSWRGLAGGSTDTQYF
TGTGCCAGCAGCTGGAGGGGCCTAGCGGGAGGGTCCACAGATACGCAGTATTTT
>.|.|TRBV7-9|TRBJ2-2
CASSLRPGMDTGELFF
TGTGCCAGCAGCTTAAGACCAGGGATGGACACCGGGGAGCTGTTTTTT
>.|.|TRBV6-6|TRBJ1-3
CASSQYATGLPGNTIYF
TGTGCCAGCAGTCAATACGCCACAGGGCTCCCTGGAAACACCATATATTTT
>TRBD2|.|TRBV7-8|TRBJ2-3
CASSLVAGLTDTQYF
TGTGCCAGCAGCTTAGTGGCGGGACTAACAGATACGCAGTATTTT
>.|.|TRBV30|TRBJ1-1
CAWSKTTMNTEAFF
TGTGCCTGGAGCAAGACAACTATGAACACTGAAGCTTTCTTT
>.|.|TRBV30|TRBJ1-2
CAWSFRTVGYTF
TGTGCCTGGAGTTTTAGGACGGTTGGCTACACCTTC